This T cell receptor (beta chain) emerged from a study of blood T cell repertoires in COVID-19. Whole-study context: T cells, B-cell-depleted T cells, or PBMCs supplied cDNA or gDNA.

CDR3 length equals 13 residues. Germline V gene data show CDR1 as SGHTA and CDR2 as FQGNSA. With 1 base removed from V and 4 bases from J, the gap between germline ends came to 8 bases. Original data processing: Amplification with reference gene primers provided the estimates of nucleated cell counts. This table comes from immunoSEQ multiplex PCR, and its TCRdb copy is limited to in-frame clones, with some not included. The V and J calls and clone size come from that table; D and trimming were worked out from the DNA. Of roughly 86,000 clones in the sample, around four fifths were seen once. Sequencing was performed on peripheral blood. This TCR was sampled from a man aged 50 to 60 with acute or convalescent COVID-19. This chain joins TRBV7-2 and TRBJ2-7; perhaps TRBD2 as D (6 bases). In nucleotides, the CDR3 is TGTGCCAGCAGCTTAGGGGCGGGGTACGAGCAGTACTTC. Protein product: CASSLGAGYEQYF.